The TCR beta chain described here comes from a study of T cell responses to AZD1222 COVID-19 vaccine. This CDR3 has 16 residues. Deletions cut 8 bases from V and 0 bases from J, with 20 bases between. Germline CDR1 reads MNHEY; CDR2 reads SMNVEV (reference sequence). Profiling relied on immunoSEQ multiplex PCR, and the TCRdb table lists in-frame clones only, not all of them. The sample lists about 100,000 clones, approximately 89% seen once, with approximately 19% in the top ten. The sequenced sample was peripheral blood, obtained on day 0 of AZD1222 vaccination. The J gene is TRBJ2-7, the V gene TRBV27, with D possibly TRBD2 on 5 matching bases. The sequence came from an adult in good health. The CDR3 DNA follows: TGTGCCAGCGGAGGAACCATGGCGACGGTCTCCTACGAGCAGTACTTC. Translated: CASGGTMATVSYEQYF.